These T cell receptor beta chains were read from a single sample in a study of blood T cells in healthy people across ages. TCRdb used MiXCR to reprocess the 5' RACE reads, holding one entry per CDR3 protein. The sample has more than 700,000 distinct CDR3 sequences; roughly 50% are singletons. The sample was blood. These TCRs come from a man older than 75 in good health. The CDR3 runs from the conserved cysteine through the conserved F or W. Each record gives: J gene, clone size, D gene, V gene, CDR3 DNA, CDR3 protein. D genes are given only for firm matches. Part of the rows lack a size; the others show once, few, many or a class for expanded clones.

>TRBJ2-7|.|.|TRBV18
TGTGCCAGCTCACCTCAGGGGTTTGAAGAGCAGTACTTC
CASSPQGFEEQYF
>TRBJ2-1|.|TRBD1|TRBV7-9
TGTGCCAGCGGACGACAGGGTTTCAATGAGCAGTTCTTC
CASGRQGFNEQFF
>TRBJ2-5|.|.|TRBV15
TGTGCCACCAGCCCCCCGGGGTTGAAAGGCCAAGAGACCCAGTACTTC
CATSPPGLKGQETQYF
>TRBJ2-1|.|TRBD2|TRBV12-3/TRBV12-4
TGTGCCAGCAGTCCCAAGGGAGCGGGAGGGCCGAATGAGCAGTTCTTC
CASSPKGAGGPNEQFF
>TRBJ1-2|.|.|TRBV5-1
TGCGCCAGCAGCTTGGAGGGCTACACCTTC
CASSLEGYTF
>TRBJ2-3|few|.|TRBV12-3/TRBV12-4
TGTGCCAGCAGTTTAGGCGGGCTTAGCACAGATACGCAGTATTTT
CASSLGGLSTDTQYF
>TRBJ1-1|.|.|TRBV5-1
TGCGCCAGCAGCTTGGAGGCAGGGAGGACTGAAGCTTTCTTT
CASSLEAGRTEAFF
>TRBJ2-7|.|TRBD2|TRBV5-1
TGCGCCAGCAGCGTGGGACTAGCGGGAGGGCAGGTCGAGCAGTACTTC
CASSVGLAGGQVEQYF
>TRBJ1-5|.|.|TRBV5-1
TGCGCCAGCAGCACGGGTTGGGCGAATCAGCCCCAGCATTTT
CASSTGWANQPQHF
>TRBJ1-4|.|.|TRBV10-3
TGTGCCATCAGTGAGCTGACTGAAGAACTGTTTTTT
CAISELTEELFF
>TRBJ2-7|.|.|TRBV27
TGTGCCAGCAGTTTGACTCCGGGCTCCTACAATGAGCAGTACTTC
CASSLTPGSYNEQYF
>TRBJ2-7|.|TRBD2|TRBV20-1
TGCAGTGCCAGGACTAGCGGGGTCTCCTACGAGCAGTACTTC
CSARTSGVSYEQYF
>TRBJ1-4|.|.|TRBV14
TGTGCCAGCAGCCAAGATCGGGGAGGAAAACTGTTTTTT
CASSQDRGGKLFF
>TRBJ2-5|.|.|TRBV10-1
TGCGCCAGCAGTGAGGGGGTTGGCGGGCAAGAGACCCAGTACTTC
CASSEGVGGQETQYF
>TRBJ2-2|.|.|TRBV2
TGTGCCAGCACCCCTCGTACCGCCGGGGAGCTGTTTTTT
CASTPRTAGELFF
>TRBJ2-1|.|.|TRBV19
TGTGCCAGCGCGAAGCCGGGACACCGATACAATGAGCAGTTCTTC
CASAKPGHRYNEQFF
>TRBJ2-7|few|TRBD2|TRBV11-2
TGTGCCAGCAGCTTAGGGATTGGGACTAGCGGGAGGGCGGACGAGCAGTACTTC
CASSLGIGTSGRADEQYF
>TRBJ2-1|.|TRBD1|TRBV11-3
TGTGCCAGCAGCCCTTCGCCGGGACAGGGTTACAATGAGCAGTTCTTC
CASSPSPGQGYNEQFF
>TRBJ2-5|.|.|TRBV3-1
TGTGCCAGCAGCCAAGGATGGAACACGAGGAAGTACTTC
CASSQGWNTRKYF
>TRBJ2-5|.|TRBD2|TRBV18
TGTGCCAGCTCACCAGGGCCAGCGGGGCCTAGCTGGGGGCAGTACTTC
CASSPGPAGPSWGQYF
>TRBJ2-6|.|.|TRBV27
TGTGCCAGCAGTTTCCGCGGAAGCTCTGGGGCCAACGTCCTGACTTTC
CASSFRGSSGANVLTF
>TRBJ2-7|.|TRBD1|TRBV12-3/TRBV12-4
TGTGCCAGCACCGTAACAGGGGACGAGCAGTACTTC
CASTVTGDEQYF
>TRBJ2-7|few|.|TRBV29-1
TGCAGCGTTGATAGTCGGGGGACGTATCGCTCCTACAATGAGCAGTACTTC
CSVDSRGTYRSYNEQYF
>TRBJ2-5|few|.|TRBV20-1
TGCAGTGCTCGTCTTTCGGGACCGCAGTACTTC
CSARLSGPQYF
>TRBJ1-1|.|.|TRBV7-9
TGTGCCAGCAGCTTAGACCCCTCTGAAGCTTTCTTT
CASSLDPSEAFF
>TRBJ2-5|once|TRBD2|TRBV7-9
TGTGCCAGCAGCTTAGGGACTAGCGGGAGCGATGAGCAGTACTTC
CASSLGTSGSDEQYF
>TRBJ2-5|.|.|TRBV27
TGTGCCAGCAGTTCTACAGGGCGGGTTGAGACCCAGTACTTC
CASSSTGRVETQYF
>TRBJ2-3|few|TRBD2|TRBV24-1
TGTGCCACCAGTAGGCTAGCGGGAGGCACAGATACGCAGTATTTT
CATSRLAGGTDTQYF
>TRBJ2-3|.|.|TRBV11-2
TGTGCCAGCAGCCCCATAGTGAGGGGATACGCGTATTTT
CASSPIVRGYAYF